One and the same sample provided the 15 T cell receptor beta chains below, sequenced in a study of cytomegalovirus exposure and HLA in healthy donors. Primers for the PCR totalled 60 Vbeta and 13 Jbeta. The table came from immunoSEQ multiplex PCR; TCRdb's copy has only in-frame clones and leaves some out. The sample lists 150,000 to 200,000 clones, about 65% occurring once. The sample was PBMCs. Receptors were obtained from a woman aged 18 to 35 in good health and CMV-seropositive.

The CDR3 is CASLTDRYGTEAFF. CDR3 DNA: TGTGCCAGCCTGACGGACAGGTACGGCACTGAAGCTTTCTTT. The rearrangement links TRBV6-1 to TRBJ1-1; 7 nucleotides match TRBD1. This CDR3 is 14 amino acids long. J was trimmed by 4 bases and V by 8 bases; bases with no gene match: 10. Germline CDR1 reads MNHNS; CDR2 reads SASEGT.

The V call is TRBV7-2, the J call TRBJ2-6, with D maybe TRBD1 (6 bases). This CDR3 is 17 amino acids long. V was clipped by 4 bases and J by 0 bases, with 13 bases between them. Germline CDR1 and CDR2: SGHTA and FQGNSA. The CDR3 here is CASSSNPQGSGANVLTF. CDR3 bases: TGTGCCAGCAGCTCTAACCCACAGGGCTCTGGGGCCAACGTCCTGACTTTC.

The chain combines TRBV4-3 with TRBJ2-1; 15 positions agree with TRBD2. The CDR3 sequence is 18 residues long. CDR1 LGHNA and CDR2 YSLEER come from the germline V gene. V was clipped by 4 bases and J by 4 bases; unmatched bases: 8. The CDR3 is CASSLRTSGGAGYNEQFF. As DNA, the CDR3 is TGCGCCAGCAGCCTCCGGACTAGCGGGGGGGCGGGGTACAATGAGCAGTTCTTC.

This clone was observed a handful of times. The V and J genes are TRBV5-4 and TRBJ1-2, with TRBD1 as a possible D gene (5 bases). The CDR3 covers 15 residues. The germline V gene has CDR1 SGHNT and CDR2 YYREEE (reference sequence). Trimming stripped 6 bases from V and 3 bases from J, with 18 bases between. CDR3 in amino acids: CASKHDTGSYYGYTF. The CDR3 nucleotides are TGTGCCAGCAAACACGACACAGGAAGCTACTATGGCTACACCTTC.

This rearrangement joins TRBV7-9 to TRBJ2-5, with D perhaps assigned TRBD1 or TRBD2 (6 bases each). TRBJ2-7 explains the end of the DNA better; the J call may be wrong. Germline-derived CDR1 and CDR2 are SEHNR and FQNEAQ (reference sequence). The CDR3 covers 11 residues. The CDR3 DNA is TGTGCCAGCACCGGAGGGGGCGAGCAGTACTTC. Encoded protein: CASTGGGEQYF.

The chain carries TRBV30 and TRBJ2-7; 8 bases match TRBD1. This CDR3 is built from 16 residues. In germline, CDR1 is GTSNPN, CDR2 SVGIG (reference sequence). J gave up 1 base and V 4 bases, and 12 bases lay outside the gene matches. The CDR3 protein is CAWNKRTGTLSYEQYF. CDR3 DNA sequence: TGTGCCTGGAATAAACGGACAGGGACCCTATCCTACGAGCAGTACTTC.

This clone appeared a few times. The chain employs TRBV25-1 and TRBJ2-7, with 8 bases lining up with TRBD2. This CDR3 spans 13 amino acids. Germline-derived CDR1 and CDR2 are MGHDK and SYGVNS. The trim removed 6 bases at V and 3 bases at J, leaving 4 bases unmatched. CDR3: CASRSGGLYEQYF. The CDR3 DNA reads TGTGCCAGCAGAAGCGGGGGCCTCTACGAGCAGTACTTC.

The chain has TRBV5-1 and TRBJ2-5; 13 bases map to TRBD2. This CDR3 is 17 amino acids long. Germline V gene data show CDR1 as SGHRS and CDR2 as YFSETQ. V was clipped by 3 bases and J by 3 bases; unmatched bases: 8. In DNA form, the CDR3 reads TGCGCCAGCAGCTCCCGGGGCGGGACTAGCGGGGAAGAGACCCAGTACTTC. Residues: CASSSRGGTSGEETQYF.

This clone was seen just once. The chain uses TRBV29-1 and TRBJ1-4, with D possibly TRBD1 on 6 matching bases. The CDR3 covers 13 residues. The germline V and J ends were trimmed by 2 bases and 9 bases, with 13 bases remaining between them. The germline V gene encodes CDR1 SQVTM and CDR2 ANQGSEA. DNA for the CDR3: TGCAGCGTTGAAACTCCAGGGGAACAAAAACTGTTTTTT. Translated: CSVETPGEQKLFF.

CDR3 nucleotide sequence: TGTGCCAGCAGCCAAGTCGGCAGGGATTCGTACACCTTC. Translation gives CASSQVGRDSYTF. This rearrangement joins TRBV14 to TRBJ1-2, with a possible D match to TRBD1 (5 bases). CDR1 is SGHDN and CDR2 is FVKESK in the germline V gene. V was trimmed by 1 base and J by 11 bases, leaving 14 bases between them. The CDR3 covers 13 residues. Full variable domain (missing parts from reference TRBV14 and TRBJ1-2): EAGVTQFPSHSVIEKGQTVTLRCDPISGHDNLYWYRRVMGKEIKFLLHFVKESKQDESGMPNNRFLAERTGGTYSTLKVQPAELEDSGVYFCASSQVGRDSYTFGSGTRLTVV.

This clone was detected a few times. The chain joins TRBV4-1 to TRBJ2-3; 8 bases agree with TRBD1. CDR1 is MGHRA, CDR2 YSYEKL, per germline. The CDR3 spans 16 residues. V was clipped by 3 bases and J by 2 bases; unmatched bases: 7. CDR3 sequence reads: CASSHLRTGYTDTQYF. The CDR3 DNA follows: TGCGCCAGCAGCCACCTCAGGACAGGGTACACAGATACGCAGTATTTT.

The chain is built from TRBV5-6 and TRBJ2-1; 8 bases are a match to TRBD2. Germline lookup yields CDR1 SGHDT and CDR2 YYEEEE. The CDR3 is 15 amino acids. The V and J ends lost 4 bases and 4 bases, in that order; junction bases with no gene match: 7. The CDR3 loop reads CASSNGGAFYNEQFF. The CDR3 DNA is TGTGCCAGCAGCAACGGGGGGGCCTTTTACAATGAGCAGTTCTTC.

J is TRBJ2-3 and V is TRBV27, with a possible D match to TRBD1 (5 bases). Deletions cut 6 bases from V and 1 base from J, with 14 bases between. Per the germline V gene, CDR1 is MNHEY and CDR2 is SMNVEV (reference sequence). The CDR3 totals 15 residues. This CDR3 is CASRLAGFRTDTQYF. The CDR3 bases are TGTGCCAGCAGGTTAGCAGGGTTCCGCACAGATACGCAGTATTTT.

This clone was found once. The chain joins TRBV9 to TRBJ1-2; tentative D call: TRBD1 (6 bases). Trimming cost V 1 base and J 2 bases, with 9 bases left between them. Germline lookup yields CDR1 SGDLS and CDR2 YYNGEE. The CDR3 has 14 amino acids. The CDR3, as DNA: TGTGCCAGCAGCGTAAGCGGGGGCAACTATGGCTACACCTTC. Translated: CASSVSGGNYGYTF. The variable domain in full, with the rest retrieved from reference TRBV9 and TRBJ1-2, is DSGVTQTPKHLITATGQRVTLRCSPRSGDLSVYWYQQSLDQGLQFLIQYYNGEERAKGNILERFSAQQFPDLHSELNLSSLELGDSALYFCASSVSGGNYGYTFGSGTRLTVV.

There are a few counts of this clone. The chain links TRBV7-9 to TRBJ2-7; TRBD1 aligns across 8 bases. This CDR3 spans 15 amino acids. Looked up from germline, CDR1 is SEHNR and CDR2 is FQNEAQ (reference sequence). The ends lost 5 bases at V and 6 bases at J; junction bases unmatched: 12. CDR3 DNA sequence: TGTGCCAGCAGCCTCCGGACAGGGTTGGAATTCGAGCAGTACTTC. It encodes CASSLRTGLEFEQYF.